This T cell receptor (beta chain) was captured by sequencing in a study of blood T cell repertoires in COVID-19. Study as a whole: Sources were T cells, B-cell-depleted T cells, or PBMCs; the material itself was cDNA or gDNA.

Per the original data handling: Nucleated cell number was recorded as an estimate derived from reference gene primer amplification. Profiling relied on immunoSEQ multiplex PCR, and the TCRdb table lists in-frame clones only, not all of them. The D gene and trimming were derived from the DNA, and the V and J assignments and clone size from that table. The data hold around 200,000 clones, with 83% observed a single time. Seattle patient enrollment occurred during active infection, with longitudinal follow-up thereafter. The sequencing sample was made of peripheral blood. The receptor was derived from a woman between 25 and 40 years old with COVID-19, enrolled during active disease.

CDR3 nucleotides: TGTGCCAGCGGGTACCAGGGGGCCTACGAGCAGTACTTC. This gives the protein CASGYQGAYEQYF. The chain carries TRBV6-6 and TRBJ2-7, with 7 bases that match TRBD1. The germline V gene has CDR1 MNHNY and CDR2 SVGAGI (reference sequence). CDR3 length: 13 amino acids. The trim removed 8 bases at V and 2 bases at J, leaving 6 bases unmatched.